This is a list of T cell receptor beta chains from one sample in a study of radiotherapy plus CTLA-4 blockade in lung cancer. Generated by immunoSEQ multiplex PCR, the TCRdb table keeps only in-frame clones and is missing some. The data contain tens of thousands of clones, over 65% of them singletons. The sample was peripheral blood, taken from a patient treated with radiotherapy plus ipilimumab. The receptors were sampled from a human donor with non-small cell lung cancer who had stable disease on radiotherapy plus ipilimumab. Both conserved end residues are part of each CDR3. Fields, in order: D gene, clone size, J gene, V gene, CDR3 protein, CDR3 DNA. The D gene is left open where the match is weak. Expanded clones are given a class, and other clones once, few, many or no size at all.

- | - | TRBJ1-2 | TRBV2 | CASIGGQGVDGYTF | TGTGCCAGCATAGGGGGACAAGGCGTCGATGGCTACACCTTC
TRBD1 | - | TRBJ1-5 | TRBV9 | CASSPTTGANQPQHF | TGTGCCAGCAGCCCCACGACAGGGGCAAATCAGCCCCAGCATTTT
TRBD1 | - | TRBJ1-1 | TRBV6-1 | CASNTGTGYTEAFF | TGTGCCAGCAATACCGGGACAGGGTACACTGAAGCTTTCTTT
- | - | TRBJ1-1 | TRBV2 | CASSESPYTEAFF | TGTGCCAGCAGTGAAAGTCCCTACACTGAAGCTTTCTTT
- | - | TRBJ2-1 | TRBV7-2 | CASSFKAQYNEQFF | TGTGCCAGCAGCTTCAAGGCCCAGTACAATGAGCAGTTCTTC
TRBD1 | - | TRBJ1-2 | TRBV6-1 | CASSEAHQGAYYGYTF | TGTGCCAGCAGTGAAGCCCACCAGGGGGCTTACTATGGCTACACCTTC
- | - | TRBJ1-4 | TRBV28 | CASSLTVATNEKLFF | TGTGCCAGCAGTTTAACGGTTGCAACTAATGAAAAACTGTTTTTT
- | - | TRBJ1-4 | TRBV11-3 | CASSPTDGPGEKLFF | TGTGCCAGCAGCCCCACCGACGGCCCGGGAGAAAAACTGTTTTTT
TRBD1 | - | TRBJ1-2 | TRBV2 | CASSAELDRDGYTF | TGTGCCAGCAGTGCCGAGTTGGACAGGGATGGCTACACCTTC
- | - | TRBJ1-2 | TRBV7-9 | CASRFFSGDDYGYTF | TGTGCCAGCAGGTTCTTCAGTGGGGACGACTATGGCTACACCTTC
TRBD2 | - | TRBJ2-1 | TRBV5-6 | CASSRLAGGPYNEQFF | TGTGCCAGCAGCAGACTAGCGGGGGGCCCCTACAATGAGCAGTTCTTC
TRBD2 | - | TRBJ2-5 | TRBV7-9 | CASSGASGGAVETQYF | TGTGCCAGCAGCGGCGCTAGCGGGGGGGCTGTGGAGACCCAGTACTTC
- | - | TRBJ2-7 | TRBV5-4 | CASSLEAYEQYF | TGTGCCAGCAGCTTGGAGGCCTACGAGCAGTACTTC
- | - | TRBJ1-3 | TRBV10-3 | CAISGRPSGNTIYF | TGTGCCATCAGTGGCCGCCCTTCGGGAAACACCATATATTTT
- | - | TRBJ2-3 | TRBV9 | CASSVGSGGVPTDTQYF | TGTGCCAGCAGCGTAGGGTCTGGAGGGGTGCCCACAGATACGCAGTATTTT
- | - | TRBJ1-1 | TRBV7-6 | CASSLWGENTEAFF | TGTGCCAGCAGCTTATGGGGGGAGAACACTGAAGCTTTCTTT
- | - | TRBJ2-1 | TRBV5-1 | CASISGTASGNEQFF | TGCGCCAGCATCTCCGGGACTGCCAGCGGCAATGAGCAGTTCTTC
- | - | TRBJ1-6 | TRBV25-1 | CASRDRLDSPLHF | TGTGCCAGCAGGGATCGACTGGATTCACCCCTCCACTTT
- | - | TRBJ1-1 | TRBV27 | CASSLRAGMNTEAFF | TGTGCCAGCAGTTTAAGGGCAGGGATGAACACTGAAGCTTTCTTT
- | - | TRBJ1-3 | TRBV13 | CASSLGSNTIYF | TGTGCCAGCAGCTTAGGATCGAACACCATATATTTT
TRBD2 | - | TRBJ2-5 | TRBV5-4 | CASSPPRTSGGGGETQYF | TGTGCCAGCAGCCCCCCTCGGACTAGCGGGGGGGGAGGGGAGACCCAGTACTTC
TRBD1 | - | TRBJ1-1 | TRBV7-3 | CASSPASDRGRVGEAFF | TGTGCCAGCAGCCCCGCGTCGGACAGGGGGCGGGTAGGTGAAGCTTTCTTT
- | few | TRBJ2-1 | TRBV10-3 | CAIRDLGSSYNEQFF | TGTGCCATCAGGGACCTGGGGAGCTCCTACAATGAGCAGTTCTTC
TRBD1 | - | TRBJ1-1 | TRBV5-5 | CASSLAVRQGAEAFF | TGTGCCAGCAGCTTGGCCGTGAGACAGGGGGCTGAAGCTTTCTTT
- | - | TRBJ2-3 | TRBV13 | CASSGSGGRTDTQYF | TGTGCCAGCAGCGGTAGCGGAGGCCGCACAGATACGCAGTATTTT
TRBD1 | - | TRBJ1-2 | TRBV5-1 | CASTGTGIYGYTF | TGCGCCAGCACCGGGACAGGAATCTATGGCTACACCTTC
TRBD1 | - | TRBJ1-2 | TRBV4-1 | CASSPLRQGYGYTF | TGCGCCAGCAGCCCCTTACGACAGGGTTATGGCTACACCTTC
- | - | TRBJ2-5 | TRBV27 | CASSLSERETQYF | TGTGCCAGCAGTTTATCGGAGAGGGAGACCCAGTACTTC
TRBD2 | - | TRBJ2-2 | TRBV7-2 | CASSLAGGTIRELFF | TGTGCCAGCAGCTTAGCGGGGGGGACTATCAGGGAGCTGTTTTTT
- | - | TRBJ1-1 | TRBV11-3 | CASSKRENTEAFF | TGTGCCAGCAGCAAAAGAGAGAACACTGAAGCTTTCTTT
- | - | TRBJ2-1 | TRBV5-6 | CASSLAGVGGRSNEQFF | TGTGCCAGCAGCTTGGCCGGCGTGGGGGGGCGGAGCAATGAGCAGTTCTTC
TRBD1 | - | TRBJ1-1 | TRBV7-9 | CASTWTGTNTEAFF | TGTGCCAGCACCTGGACAGGGACGAACACTGAAGCTTTCTTT
- | - | TRBJ1-4 | TRBV7-9 | CASSSRGDSPPKLFF | TGTGCCAGCAGCTCCAGGGGTGATAGTCCGCCTAAACTGTTTTTT
- | - | TRBJ1-1 | TRBV9 | CASSARGGLTEAFF | TGTGCCAGCAGCGCTAGAGGGGGTTTAACTGAAGCTTTCTTT
- | - | TRBJ1-2 | TRBV6-5 | CASSPSANYGYTF | TGTGCCAGCAGTCCCTCAGCTAACTATGGCTACACCTTC
- | - | TRBJ1-3 | TRBV10-3 | CAIRQPSGNTIYF | TGTGCCATCCGACAGCCCTCTGGAAACACCATATATTTT
TRBD2 | - | TRBJ2-3 | TRBV9 | CASSVALGAGGSTDTQYF | TGTGCCAGCAGCGTAGCTTTAGGGGCGGGGGGAAGCACAGATACGCAGTATTTT
- | once | TRBJ1-5 | TRBV27 | CASSLSNGVGPQHF | TGTGCCAGCAGTTTATCGAACGGGGTCGGGCCCCAGCATTTT
TRBD2 | - | TRBJ2-5 | TRBV11-2 | CASSHNLAGGQETQYF | TGTGCCAGCAGCCATAATCTAGCGGGGGGCCAAGAGACCCAGTACTTC
TRBD1 | few | TRBJ1-1 | TRBV10-3 | CAIRGQGAFTEAFF | TGTGCCATCAGGGGACAGGGAGCCTTCACTGAAGCTTTCTTT
TRBD1 | - | TRBJ1-1 | TRBV11-2 | CASSLGTGIGTEAFF | TGTGCCAGCAGCTTAGGGACAGGAATAGGCACTGAAGCTTTCTTT
TRBD1 | - | TRBJ1-1 | TRBV5-1 | CASSDDRETEALF | TGCGCCAGCAGTGACGACAGGGAAACAGAAGCTCTCTTT
TRBD2 | - | TRBJ2-3 | TRBV9 | CASSAGLAGARVDTQYF | TGTGCCAGCAGCGCGGGACTAGCGGGGGCGAGAGTAGATACGCAGTATTTT
- | few | TRBJ2-7 | TRBV7-9 | CASSLAQYEGEQYF | TGTGCCAGCAGCTTAGCCCAGTATGAGGGCGAGCAGTACTTC
- | - | TRBJ1-1 | TRBV10-3 | CAISVLGIEAFF | TGTGCCATCAGTGTTCTGGGTATCGAAGCTTTCTTT